In this sample, the clone carrying this T cell receptor beta chain turned up once. The data derive from a study of control samples from healthy donors and cancer patients. Per germline, CDR1 MNHEY and CDR2 SMNVEV (reference sequence). CDR3 length equals 15 residues. Trimming left V 6 bases short and J 1 base short, with 13 bases between. Clones were sequenced by immunoSEQ multiplex PCR, and TCRdb holds only the in-frame ones, with some missing. The data contain about 94,000 clones, 90% of them singletons. This sequence joins TRBV27 and TRBJ2-4; D may be TRBD1 or TRBD2 (5 bases each). The source material was blood. The receptor was derived from a woman under 30 in good health. The DNA for the CDR3 is TGTGCCAGCAGCCTCATGAGGGGTGCCAAAAACATTCAGTACTTC. It specifies CASSLMRGAKNIQYF.